The 22 T cell receptor beta chains presented below share a single source sample, sequenced in a study of PD-1 blockade in classical Hodgkin lymphoma. Time point specified: cycle 4 day 1 (C4D1), after 6 weeks of nivolumab. All trial patients relapsed after autologous stem cell transplantation. Libraries were prepared by immunoSEQ multiplex PCR; TCRdb keeps only in-frame clonotypes and omits some of them. The profile covers approximately 39,000 clones, with about 80% appearing a single time and roughly 9.8% taken by the ten largest. Sample: peripheral blood mononuclear cells (PBMCs), taken before the fourth cycle of nivolumab. The receptors were sampled from a human donor with classical Hodgkin lymphoma.

This sequence joins TRBV7-8 and TRBJ2-3, with 7 bases fitting TRBD2. This CDR3 region has 15 residues. J gave up 5 bases and V 1 base, and 6 bases lay outside the gene matches. From germline, CDR1 is SGHVS and CDR2 FQNEAQ. The CDR3 loop reads CASSLGGGSGDTQYF. CDR3 DNA: TGTGCCAGCAGCTTAGGGGGGGGTTCGGGAGATACGCAGTATTTT.

This clone was observed a handful of times. The chain combines TRBV6-5 with TRBJ2-2, with TRBD2 matching over 8 bases. J was trimmed by 6 bases and V by 6 bases; bases with no gene match: 9. Germline V gene data show CDR1 as MNHEY and CDR2 as SVGAGI. This CDR3 contains 15 residues. The chain's CDR3 is CASSRGGALAGELFF. The CDR3, as DNA: TGTGCCAGCAGCCGGGGGGGGGCCCTCGCCGGGGAGCTGTTTTTT.

The J gene is TRBJ2-5, the V gene TRBV7-2; the D gene is possibly TRBD2 (7 bases). Germline V gives CDR1 SGHTA, CDR2 FQGNSA. The CDR3 sequence is 15 residues long. The V gene lost 1 base and the J gene lost 5 bases, with 14 bases spanning the gap. The CDR3 sequence is CASSLGGGRSETQYF. In DNA, the CDR3 is TGTGCCAGCAGCTTAGGCGGGGGCCGCTCCGAGACCCAGTACTTC.

This chain uses TRBV11-3 with TRBJ2-7; TRBD1 aligns across 8 bases. The V gene end was trimmed by 5 bases and the J gene end by 5 bases; junction bases not matched to a gene: 11. This CDR3 comprises 15 residues. The germline CDR1 and CDR2 sequences are SGHNT and YENEEA. The CDR3 DNA is TGTGCCAGCAGCCTCTCCCGAGACAGGGGCCACGAGCAGTACTTC. It encodes CASSLSRDRGHEQYF.

This rearrangement joins TRBV5-8 to TRBJ2-1, with 8 positions matching TRBD2. Germline CDR1 SGHTS, CDR2 YDEGEE. The CDR3 sequence is 15 residues long. The V segment lost 1 base and the J segment 5 bases; nucleotides outside the gene matches: 5. DNA of the CDR3: TGTGCCAGCAGCTTGTATAGCGGGGCTGACAATGAGCAGTTCTTC. Protein: CASSLYSGADNEQFF.

The chain links TRBV19 to TRBJ2-1; 8 bases agree with TRBD1. The germline V gene has CDR1 LNHDA and CDR2 SQIVND (reference sequence). After removal of 7 bases from V and 5 bases from J, the junction contained 10 bases not matched to a gene. The CDR3 runs to 15 residues. Written as DNA, the CDR3 is TGTGCCAGTACTTACCGGGACAGGACGAACAATGAGCAGTTCTTC. Translation gives CASTYRDRTNNEQFF.

This clone is categorized as medium-sized. J is TRBJ2-7 and V is TRBV5-5; D not certain. The CDR3 runs 12 residues. Germline CDR1 is SGHKS and CDR2 is YYEKEE (reference sequence). V was trimmed by 4 bases and J by 3 bases, leaving 8 bases between them. In nucleotides, the CDR3 is TGTGCCAGCAGCCCCGACTTCTACGAGCAGTACTTC. Its protein is CASSPDFYEQYF. Drawing the rest from reference TRBV5-5 and TRBJ2-7, the complete variable domain is DAGVTQSPTHLIKTRGQQVTLRCSPISGHKSVSWYQQVLGQGPQFIFQYYEKEERGRGNFPDRFSARQFPNYSSELNVNALLLGDSALYLCASSPDFYEQYFGPGTRLTVT.

In its sample, this clone ranks as medium-sized. The chain recombines TRBV7-9 with TRBJ2-1; 7 bases align to TRBD1. V lost 4 bases, J lost 2 bases, and 5 bases stayed unmatched. The length of the CDR3 is 15 residues. Germline CDR1 is SEHNR and CDR2 is FQNEAQ (reference sequence). CDR3 nucleotides: TGTGCCAGCAGCTCAACAGGGGCCGCCTACAATGAGCAGTTCTTC. Translated, it gives CASSSTGAAYNEQFF.

V is TRBV5-1 and J is TRBJ1-2; D not certain. Per the germline V gene, CDR1 is SGHRS and CDR2 is YFSETQ. This CDR3 is built from 15 residues. V dropped 3 bases and J dropped 6 bases, with 18 bases sitting between them. The CDR3 DNA reads as TGCGCCAGCAGCTCCCGAGCCGGGAGGAGGGATGGCTACACCTTC. This codes for CASSSRAGRRDGYTF.

V and J are TRBV11-3 and TRBJ2-1, with 11 nucleotides matching TRBD1. Germline trimming cut 1 base from V and 3 bases from J; bases unmatched to any gene: 5. The CDR3 runs to 17 residues. Germline CDR1 is SGHNT and CDR2 is YENEEA. The CDR3 reads CASSLGTGGQGYNEQFF. The CDR3 coding sequence is TGTGCCAGCAGCTTAGGGACAGGGGGCCAGGGCTACAATGAGCAGTTCTTC. Full variable domain (missing parts from reference TRBV11-3 and TRBJ2-1): EAGVVQSPRYKIIEKKQPVAFWCNPISGHNTLYWYLQNLGQGPELLIRYENEEAVDDSQLPKDRFSAERLKGVDSTLKIQPAELGDSAVYLCASSLGTGGQGYNEQFFGPGTRLTVL.

In its sample, this clone was seen a few times. The chain recombines TRBV27 with TRBJ2-7; a possible D gene is TRBD2 (5 bases). This CDR3 contains 13 residues. V was pared by 2 bases and J by 7 bases, with 12 bases between. Per germline, CDR1 MNHEY and CDR2 SMNVEV (reference sequence). CDR3: CASSLQQRTEQYF. CDR3 in DNA: TGTGCCAGCAGTTTACAACAGCGGACTGAGCAGTACTTC.

The rearrangement uses TRBV7-2 and TRBJ1-5; D is undetermined. Looked up from germline, CDR1 is SGHTA and CDR2 is FQGNSA. The CDR3 runs to 13 residues. The V gene lost 4 bases and the J gene lost 0 bases, with 4 bases spanning the gap. CDR3 protein: CASSSHSNQPQHF. As DNA, the CDR3 is TGTGCCAGCAGCTCTCATAGCAATCAGCCCCAGCATTTT.

This clone has more than one count but fewer than ten. The V gene is TRBV7-2, the J gene TRBJ1-1; D not resolved. Trimming cost V 6 bases and J 1 base, with 9 bases left between them. The CDR3 covers 13 residues. Looked up from germline, CDR1 is SGHTA and CDR2 is FQGNSA. CDR3 sequence (DNA): TGTGCCAGCAGTCGCCAACCGAACACTGAAGCTTTCTTT. It is translated as CASSRQPNTEAFF.

The chain combines TRBV18 with TRBJ1-1, with unresolved D. This CDR3 comprises 15 residues. V shed 0 bases and J shed 0 bases, with 8 bases lying between them. The germline gives CDR1 KGHSH, CDR2 LQKENI. The CDR3 loop reads CASSPPRSMNTEAFF. The CDR3 coding sequence is TGTGCCAGCTCACCACCGCGGTCTATGAACACTGAAGCTTTCTTT.

This chain joins TRBV10-3 and TRBJ1-1; possibly TRBD1 for D (6 bases). Deletions cut 7 bases from V and 6 bases from J, with 12 bases between. The CDR3 has 12 amino acids. Germline V lookup: CDR1 ENHRY, CDR2 SYGVKD. Here the CDR3 DNA reads TGTGCCATCACCGACGGACAGTCTGAAGCTTTCTTT. Amino acids: CAITDGQSEAFF.

This clone was seen only a few times. This chain uses TRBV7-3 with TRBJ1-6; D may be TRBD1 (5 bases). Germline V gene lookup returns CDR1 SGHTA and CDR2 FQGTGA. V lost 2 bases and J 7 bases, leaving 9 bases between the germline ends. The CDR3 contains 14 residues. The CDR3, as DNA: TGTGCCAGCAGCTTAGAGGGGCGGAATTCACCCCTCCACTTT. It is translated as CASSLEGRNSPLHF.

V and J are TRBV5-1 and TRBJ2-1, with 13 positions matching TRBD2. The CDR3 totals 15 residues. V shed 0 bases, J shed 10 bases, and the junction held 4 bases outside the gene matches. The V gene's germline CDR1 is SGHRS and CDR2 YFSETQ. Here the CDR3 reads CASSLGLAGGQEQFF. In DNA, the CDR3 is TGCGCCAGCAGCTTGGGACTAGCGGGGGGCCAAGAGCAGTTCTTC.

This chain connects TRBV30 to TRBJ1-6; no clear D gene. The germline CDR1 and CDR2 sequences are GTSNPN and SVGIG (reference sequence). The V and J ends lost 2 bases and 4 bases respectively, with 3 bases between them. This CDR3 contains 12 residues. CDR3 sequence: CAWSRYNSPLHF. For the CDR3, the DNA is TGTGCCTGGAGTCGATATAATTCACCCCTCCACTTT.

V usage is TRBV6-5 and J usage is TRBJ2-1; 7 positions agree with TRBD1. CDR1 MNHEY and CDR2 SVGAGI come from the germline V gene. The CDR3 contains 15 residues. V trimming: 2 bases; J trimming: 8 bases; junction bases outside the gene matches: 9. This chain's CDR3 is CASSYPDRANHEQFF. The CDR3 DNA is TGTGCCAGCAGTTACCCCGACAGGGCGAATCATGAGCAGTTCTTC.

The rearrangement uses TRBV19 and TRBJ2-7; TRBD1 agrees at 11 bases. V lost 2 bases to trimming and J lost 4 bases; unmatched junction nucleotides: 4. The CDR3 totals 15 residues. Germline V gene data show CDR1 as LNHDA and CDR2 as SQIVND (reference sequence). CDR3 in amino acids: CASSITGTGGYEQYF. In nucleotides, the CDR3 is TGTGCCAGTAGTATAACCGGGACAGGGGGTTACGAGCAGTACTTC. The complete variable domain, with remaining parts taken from reference TRBV19 and TRBJ2-7, reads DGGITQSPKYLFRKEGQNVTLSCEQNLNHDAMYWYRQDPGQGLRLIYYSQIVNDFQKGDIAEGYSVSREKKESFPLTVTSAQKNPTAFYLCASSITGTGGYEQYFGPGTRLTVT.

The chain's CDR3 is CASSLGSLPGANVLTF. In nucleotides, the CDR3 is TGCGCCAGCAGCTTAGGCTCCCTCCCGGGGGCCAACGTCCTGACTTTC. V and J are TRBV5-1 and TRBJ2-6; no clear D gene. Trimming stripped 2 bases from V and 4 bases from J, with 13 bases between. The CDR3 totals 16 residues. CDR1 and CDR2 from the germline V gene are SGHRS and YFSETQ.

The V and J genes are TRBV9 and TRBJ2-7; 9 nucleotides align to TRBD2. Trimming took 3 bases from V and 7 from J; bases not matched to a gene: 8. Germline V lookup: CDR1 SGDLS, CDR2 YYNGEE. This CDR3 is built from 14 residues. The CDR3 protein is CASSGLAGLSEQYF. CDR3 bases: TGTGCCAGCAGCGGGCTAGCGGGGTTGAGTGAGCAGTACTTC.